This TCR beta chain was retrieved from a study of human T cells and chemical hapten exposure. Study results and limitations: Following DPC sensitization, TCRs present above 1 in 1000 frequency showed no change. Relative to control repertoires, expanded TCRs gave rise to significantly more large CDR3 similarity clusters.

Time point reported: pre-sensitization, week 0. Treatment given: therapeutic diphenylcyclopropenone sensitization with weekly scalp DPC. The germline V gene has CDR1 SGHVS and CDR2 FQNEAQ. This CDR3 region has 16 residues. Trimming took off 4 bases at V and 5 bases at J, with 20 bases between the two ends. The library tagged individual cDNA molecules with unique molecular identifiers. TCRdb recomputed calls from the RACE reads with MiXCR, one row per CDR3 protein. The table shows some 38,000 distinct CDR3 sequences, with 7.5% to 9% occurring only once. The sample holds a few counts of this clonotype. Antigen unknown.

Sequencing used whole blood, obtained in connection with sensitization to the hapten diphenylcyclopropenone (DPC). The chain is built from TRBV7-8 and TRBJ1-2; no firm D call. This clonotype originated in a woman in her forties or fifties with alopecia areata. Some clones in this sample may be carry-over from other donors' samples. The CDR3, as DNA: TGTGCCAGCAGCTCGGCCCGAGGGAAGGGATCGTATGGCTACACCTTC. The encoded protein is CASSSARGKGSYGYTF.